The present TCR beta chain was sequenced within a study of blood T cell repertoires in COVID-19. Produced via immunoSEQ multiplex PCR; TCRdb's table is partial and in-frame only. The repertoire holds 180,000 or so clones, with about 83% as singletons. This clone appeared a single time. Looked up from germline, CDR1 is SGHDN and CDR2 is FVKESK. This CDR3 contains 16 residues. J gave up 5 bases and V 8 bases, and 12 bases lay outside the gene matches. The rearrangement joins TRBV14 to TRBJ2-2, with 9 nucleotides matching TRBD2. Sequencing input: peripheral blood. This sequence was found in a person aged 65 to 85 with COVID-19, enrolled during active disease. CDR3 loop: CASSRVLAGPTGELFF. In nucleotides, the CDR3 is TGTGCCAGCTCTCGAGTACTAGCGGGTCCTACCGGGGAGCTGTTTTTT.